This T cell receptor beta chain was captured by sequencing in a study of cytomegalovirus exposure and HLA in healthy donors. Trimming removed 6 bases at V and 3 bases at J, with 12 bases between. This CDR3 has 13 amino acids. Germline values: CDR1 SNHLY, CDR2 FYNNEI. PCR used 60 Vbeta primers and 13 Jbeta primers. Data came from immunoSEQ multiplex PCR; TCRdb stores just in-frame clones and leaves some out. The table shows roughly 120,000 clones, with around 77% occurring only once. The chain carries TRBV2 and TRBJ2-7; tentatively, D is TRBD1 (7 bases). This clonotype was sampled from a woman in her 40s in good health and CMV-seropositive. The material sequenced was PBMCs. In DNA, the CDR3 is TGTGCCAGCAGGGCGGGACAGCACTACGAGCAGTACTTC. Protein: CASRAGQHYEQYF.